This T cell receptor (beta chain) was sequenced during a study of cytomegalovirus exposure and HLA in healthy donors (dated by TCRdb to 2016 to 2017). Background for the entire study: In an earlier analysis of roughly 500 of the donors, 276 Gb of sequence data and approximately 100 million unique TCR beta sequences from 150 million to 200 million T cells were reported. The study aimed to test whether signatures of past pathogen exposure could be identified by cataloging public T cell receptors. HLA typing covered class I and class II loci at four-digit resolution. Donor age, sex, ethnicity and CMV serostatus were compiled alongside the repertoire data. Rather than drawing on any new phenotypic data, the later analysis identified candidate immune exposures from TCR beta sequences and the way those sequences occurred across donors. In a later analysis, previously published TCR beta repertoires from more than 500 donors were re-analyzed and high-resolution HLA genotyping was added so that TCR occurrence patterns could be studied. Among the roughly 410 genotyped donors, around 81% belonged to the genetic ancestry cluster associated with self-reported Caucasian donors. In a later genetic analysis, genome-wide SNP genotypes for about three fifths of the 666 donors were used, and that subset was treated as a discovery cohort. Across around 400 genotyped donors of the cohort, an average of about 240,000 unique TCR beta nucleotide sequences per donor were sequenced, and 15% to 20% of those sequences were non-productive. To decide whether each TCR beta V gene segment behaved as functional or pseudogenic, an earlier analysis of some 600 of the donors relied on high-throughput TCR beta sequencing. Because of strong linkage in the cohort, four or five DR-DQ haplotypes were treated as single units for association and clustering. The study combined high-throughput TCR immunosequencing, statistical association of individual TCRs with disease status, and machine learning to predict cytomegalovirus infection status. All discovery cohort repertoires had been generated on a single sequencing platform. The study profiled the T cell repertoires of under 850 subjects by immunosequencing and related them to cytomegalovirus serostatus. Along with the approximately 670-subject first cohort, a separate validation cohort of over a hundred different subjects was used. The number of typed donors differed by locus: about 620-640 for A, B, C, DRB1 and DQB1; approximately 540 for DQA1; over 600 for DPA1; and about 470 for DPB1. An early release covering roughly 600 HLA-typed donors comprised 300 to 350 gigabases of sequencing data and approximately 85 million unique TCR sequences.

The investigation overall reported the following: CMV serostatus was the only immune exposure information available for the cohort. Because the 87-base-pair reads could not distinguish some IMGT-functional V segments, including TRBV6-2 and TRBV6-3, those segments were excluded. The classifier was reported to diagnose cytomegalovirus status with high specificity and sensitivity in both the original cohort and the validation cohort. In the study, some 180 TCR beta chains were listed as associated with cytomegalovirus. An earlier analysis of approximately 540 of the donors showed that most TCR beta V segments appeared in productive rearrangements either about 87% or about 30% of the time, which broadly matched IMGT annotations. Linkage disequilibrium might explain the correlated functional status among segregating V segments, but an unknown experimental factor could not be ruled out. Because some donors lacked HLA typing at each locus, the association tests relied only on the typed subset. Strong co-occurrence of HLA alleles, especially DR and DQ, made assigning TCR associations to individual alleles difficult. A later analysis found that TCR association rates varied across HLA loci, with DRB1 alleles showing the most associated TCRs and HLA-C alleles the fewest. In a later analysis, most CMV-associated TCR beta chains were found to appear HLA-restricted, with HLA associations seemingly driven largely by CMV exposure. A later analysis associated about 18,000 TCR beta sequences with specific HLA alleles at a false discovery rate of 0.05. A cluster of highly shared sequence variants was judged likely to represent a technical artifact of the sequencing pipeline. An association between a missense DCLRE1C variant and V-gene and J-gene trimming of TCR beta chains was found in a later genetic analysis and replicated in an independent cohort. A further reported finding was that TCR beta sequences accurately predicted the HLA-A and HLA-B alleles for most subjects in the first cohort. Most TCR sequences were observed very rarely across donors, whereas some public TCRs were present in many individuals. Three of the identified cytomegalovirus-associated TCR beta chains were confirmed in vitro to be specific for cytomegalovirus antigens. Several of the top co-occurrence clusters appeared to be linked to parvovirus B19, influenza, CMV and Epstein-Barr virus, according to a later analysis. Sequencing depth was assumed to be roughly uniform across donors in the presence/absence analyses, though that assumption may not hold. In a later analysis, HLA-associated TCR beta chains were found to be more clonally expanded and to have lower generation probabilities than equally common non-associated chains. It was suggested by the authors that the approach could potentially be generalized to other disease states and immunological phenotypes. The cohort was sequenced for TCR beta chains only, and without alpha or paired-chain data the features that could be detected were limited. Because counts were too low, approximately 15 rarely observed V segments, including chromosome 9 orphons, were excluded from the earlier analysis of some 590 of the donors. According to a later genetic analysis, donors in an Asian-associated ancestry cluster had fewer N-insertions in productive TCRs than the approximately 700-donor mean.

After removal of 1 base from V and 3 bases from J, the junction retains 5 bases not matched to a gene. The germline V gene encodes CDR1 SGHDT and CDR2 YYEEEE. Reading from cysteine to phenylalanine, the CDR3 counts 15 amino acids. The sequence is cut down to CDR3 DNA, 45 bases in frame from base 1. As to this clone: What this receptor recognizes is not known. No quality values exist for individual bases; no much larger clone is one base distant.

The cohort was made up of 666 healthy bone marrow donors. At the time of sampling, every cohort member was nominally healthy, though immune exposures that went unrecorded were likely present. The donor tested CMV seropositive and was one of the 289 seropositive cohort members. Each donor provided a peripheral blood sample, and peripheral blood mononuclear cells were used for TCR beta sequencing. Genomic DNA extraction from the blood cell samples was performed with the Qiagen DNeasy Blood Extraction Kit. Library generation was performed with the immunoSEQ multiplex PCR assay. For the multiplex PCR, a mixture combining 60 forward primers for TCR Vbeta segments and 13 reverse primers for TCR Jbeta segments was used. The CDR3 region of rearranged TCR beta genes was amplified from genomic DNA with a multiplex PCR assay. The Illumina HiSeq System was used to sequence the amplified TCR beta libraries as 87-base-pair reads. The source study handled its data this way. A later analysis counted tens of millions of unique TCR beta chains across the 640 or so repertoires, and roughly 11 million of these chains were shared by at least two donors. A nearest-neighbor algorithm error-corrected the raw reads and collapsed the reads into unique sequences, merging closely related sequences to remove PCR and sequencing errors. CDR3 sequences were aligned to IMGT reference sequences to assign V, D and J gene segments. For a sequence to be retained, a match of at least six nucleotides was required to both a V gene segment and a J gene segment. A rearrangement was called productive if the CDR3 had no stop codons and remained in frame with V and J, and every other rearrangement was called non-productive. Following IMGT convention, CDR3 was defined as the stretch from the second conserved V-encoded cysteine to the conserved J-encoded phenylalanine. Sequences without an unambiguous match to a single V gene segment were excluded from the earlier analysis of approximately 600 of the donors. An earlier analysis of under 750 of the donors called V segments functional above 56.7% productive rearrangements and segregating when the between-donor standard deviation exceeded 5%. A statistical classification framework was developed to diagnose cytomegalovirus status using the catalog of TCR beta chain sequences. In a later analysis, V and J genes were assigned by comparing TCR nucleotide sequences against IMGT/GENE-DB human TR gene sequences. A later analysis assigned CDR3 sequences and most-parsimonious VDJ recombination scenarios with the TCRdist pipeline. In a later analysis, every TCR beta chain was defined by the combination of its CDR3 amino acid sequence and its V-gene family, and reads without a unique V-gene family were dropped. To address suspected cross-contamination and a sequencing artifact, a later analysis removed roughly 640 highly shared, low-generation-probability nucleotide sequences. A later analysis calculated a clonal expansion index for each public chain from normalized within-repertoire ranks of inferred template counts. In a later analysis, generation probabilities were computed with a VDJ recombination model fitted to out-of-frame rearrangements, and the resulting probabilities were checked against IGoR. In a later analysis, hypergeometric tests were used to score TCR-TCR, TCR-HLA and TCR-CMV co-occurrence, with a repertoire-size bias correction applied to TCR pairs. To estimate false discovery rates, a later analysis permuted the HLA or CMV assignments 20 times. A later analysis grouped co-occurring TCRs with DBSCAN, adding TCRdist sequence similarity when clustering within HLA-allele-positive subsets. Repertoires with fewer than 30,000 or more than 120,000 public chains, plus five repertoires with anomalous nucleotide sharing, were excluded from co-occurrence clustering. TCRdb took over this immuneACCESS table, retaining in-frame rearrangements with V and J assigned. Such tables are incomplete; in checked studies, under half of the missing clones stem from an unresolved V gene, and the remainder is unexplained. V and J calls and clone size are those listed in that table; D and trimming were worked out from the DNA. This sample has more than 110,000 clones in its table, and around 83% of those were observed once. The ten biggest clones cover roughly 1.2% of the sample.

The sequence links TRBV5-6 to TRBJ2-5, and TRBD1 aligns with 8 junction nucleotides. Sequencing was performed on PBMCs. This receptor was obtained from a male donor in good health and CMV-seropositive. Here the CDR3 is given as CASSLRATGEETQYF. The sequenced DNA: TGTGCCAGCAGCTTGAGGGCGACAGGGGAAGAGACCCAGTACTTC.